The sequence of this T cell receptor beta chain was determined in a study of beta chain features in type 1 diabetes. Study-level points and caveats: Patients with Type 1 diabetes showed moderately but significantly shorter TCRB CDR3s in all four CD4+ subsets. Junctions at VDJ sites from type 1 diabetes patients had fewer insertions and more deletions.

A CD45RO/CCR7/CD25/CD127/CD95/CD27 panel sorted naive, central memory, regulatory and stem cell-like memory CD4+ cells. Remarks on this clone: The antigen is not known. A read error is possible here, since a much larger clone lies one base away.

The isolated RNA, all of it, was reverse transcribed, so expressed TCRB transcripts were what got sequenced. The read count averaged about 3.57 million across naive, central memory and regulatory T cell samples. Only in-frame clones appear in the TCRdb table, and some are missing; sequencing was by immunoSEQ multiplex PCR. There are about 150,000 clones in the sample; around an eighth occur only once, and roughly 1.3% lies in the top ten. The sample taken for sequencing was central memory CD4+ T cells from blood. This clonotype was obtained from a man aged 18-30 years with type 1 diabetes.

In nucleotides, the CDR3 is TGTGCCAGCAGTGTGGCTGGGCCAGAAGATCGCTACACCTTC. It specifies CASSVAGPEDRYTF. The J gene is TRBJ1-2, the V gene TRBV2, with D unclear. V was shortened by 4 bases and J by 9 bases, with 18 bases between the two germline ends. The CDR3 covers 14 residues. CDR1 is SNHLY and CDR2 is FYNNEI in the germline V gene.